A selection of T cell receptor beta chains follows, all from one sample in a study of spatial heterogeneity in lung cancer. TCRdb analysed the 5' RACE reads with MiXCR anew, one entry per CDR3 protein. Of under 10,000 distinct CDR3 sequences listed, 5% to 5.5% are singletons. The specimen comprised PBMCs, sampled at surgery. The receptors were sampled from a male donor with early-stage non-small cell lung cancer. The CDR3 runs from the conserved cysteine through the conserved F or W. The D gene is left open where the match is weak. Part of the rows lack a size; the others show once, few, many or a class for expanded clones.

V gene	clone size	D gene	J gene	CDR3 protein
TRBV28	many	TRBD1	TRBJ2-7	CASSSRTGWYF
TRBV30	many	NA	TRBJ2-5	CAWSVYVQETQYF
TRBV29-1	many	NA	TRBJ2-5	CSHFVAGVRETQYF
TRBV2	medium-sized	TRBD2	TRBJ2-3	CASSRHDAGGITDTQYF
TRBV7-2	many	NA	TRBJ2-1	CASSSTSNSYNEQFF
TRBV5-8	many	NA	TRBJ2-3	CASSLPSYTDTQYF
TRBV4-3	many	TRBD2	TRBJ2-7	CASSQDSGGPYEQYF
TRBV4-1	many	NA	TRBJ1-1	CASSQDEGTEAFF
TRBV7-8	many	NA	TRBJ1-2	CASSLGEGTTQYGYTF
TRBV29-1	many	TRBD2	TRBJ2-7	CSVPIAGATYEQYF
TRBV7-8	medium-sized	NA	TRBJ1-2	CASSFIFGTEFNYGYTF
TRBV12-3/TRBV12-4	few	NA	TRBJ2-1	CASSLGLANDNEQFF
TRBV6-6	many	NA	TRBJ2-2	CASSYFSGERSGELFF
TRBV9	many	TRBD2	TRBJ2-7	CASSLGLAGGAYEQYF
TRBV5-1	NA	NA	TRBJ2-3	CASSLAGEGSTQYF
TRBV7-2	many	TRBD2	TRBJ2-7	CASSPQPSGGAYEQYF
TRBV4-3	few	TRBD1	TRBJ1-2	CASSQARTGGVAYGYTF
TRBV7-2	many	TRBD1	TRBJ1-6	CASSLGPGGNNSPLHF
TRBV24-1	NA	TRBD1	TRBJ2-3	CATSATGTGTDTQYF
TRBV10-2	medium-sized	TRBD2	TRBJ2-1	CASSVTSGPAPWNEQFF
TRBV7-2	NA	TRBD2	TRBJ2-3	CASSTTGGTSHADTQYF
TRBV3-1	medium-sized	TRBD1	TRBJ2-7	CASSSRDRASYEQYF
TRBV4-1	many	NA	TRBJ2-7	CASSQADGGHYEQYF
TRBV28	many	NA	TRBJ1-1	CASTSYLNTEAFF
TRBV10-3	many	NA	TRBJ2-7	CAISDNYGVEAGEQYF
TRBV18	medium-sized	NA	TRBJ1-1	CASSPRAYETNTEAFF
TRBV7-9	many	NA	TRBJ2-1	CASSSLGPGVNEQFF
TRBV11-2	many	TRBD1	TRBJ1-1	CASSLGGTGGTEAFF
TRBV11-2	many	NA	TRBJ1-1	CASSPLGGLDTEAFF
TRBV27	many	TRBD2	TRBJ2-7	CASSLAGGYEQYF
TRBV7-2	many	NA	TRBJ1-2	CASSQGTNYGYTF
TRBV12-5	many	NA	TRBJ2-5	CASARPRERRGETQYF
TRBV11-2	many	NA	TRBJ2-7	CASSLSSGTFYEQYF
TRBV30	many	NA	TRBJ1-4	CASDWTNEKLFF
TRBV6-5	many	NA	TRBJ1-1	CASGWGMNTEAFF
TRBV27	many	TRBD2	TRBJ2-5	CASSSGLAGAYEETQYF
TRBV9	many	TRBD1	TRBJ1-2	CASSARQGEGYTF
TRBV27	many	TRBD1	TRBJ2-7	CASSRETGTGLFEQYF
TRBV20-1	many	NA	TRBJ2-2	CSAREGHKTGELFF
TRBV12-3/TRBV12-4	NA	NA	TRBJ1-4	CASRTGGHPKKLFF
TRBV11-2	medium-sized	TRBD1	TRBJ2-4	CASSLSGGEGNIQYF
TRBV7-2	many	NA	TRBJ2-5	CASSSSRETQYF
TRBV20-1	large	NA	TRBJ2-7	CSASGRDSYEQYF
TRBV21-1	few	NA	TRBJ2-1	CASSKRPNHPSGRADEQFF
TRBV9	many	TRBD1	TRBJ2-5	CASSYGTGQETQYF
TRBV12-3/TRBV12-4	many	NA	TRBJ2-1	CASSLGYEQFF
TRBV29-1	few	NA	TRBJ2-7	CSVGTGWEQYF
TRBV6-5	many	NA	TRBJ2-7	CASSRQAPWSNLAQTNYEQYF
TRBV2	few	NA	TRBJ1-2	CASSENRLYGYTF
TRBV7-9	many	TRBD1	TRBJ1-2	CASTVSDRANGYTF
TRBV5-1	medium-sized	TRBD1	TRBJ2-3	CASSLGAGTVFSSTDTQYF
TRBV3-1	many	NA	TRBJ2-2	CASSQRVGGAGFGELFF
TRBV6-6	many	TRBD1	TRBJ2-7	CASTGQALSYEQYF
TRBV3-1	many	NA	TRBJ1-1	CASSFSSTGGREAFF
TRBV6-5	many	NA	TRBJ2-7	CASSYTFPSRGSSYEQYF
TRBV14	many	NA	TRBJ2-5	CASSQETGRSQETQYF
TRBV4-1	NA	TRBD1	TRBJ1-2	CASSRINRGSSYGYTF
TRBV23-1	many	TRBD1	TRBJ2-7	CASSQSTQDRGRYEQYF
TRBV20-1	many	TRBD1	TRBJ2-7	CSATYRGLLEQYF
TRBV5-4	few	TRBD2	TRBJ2-3	CASSLSSGTSTDTQYF